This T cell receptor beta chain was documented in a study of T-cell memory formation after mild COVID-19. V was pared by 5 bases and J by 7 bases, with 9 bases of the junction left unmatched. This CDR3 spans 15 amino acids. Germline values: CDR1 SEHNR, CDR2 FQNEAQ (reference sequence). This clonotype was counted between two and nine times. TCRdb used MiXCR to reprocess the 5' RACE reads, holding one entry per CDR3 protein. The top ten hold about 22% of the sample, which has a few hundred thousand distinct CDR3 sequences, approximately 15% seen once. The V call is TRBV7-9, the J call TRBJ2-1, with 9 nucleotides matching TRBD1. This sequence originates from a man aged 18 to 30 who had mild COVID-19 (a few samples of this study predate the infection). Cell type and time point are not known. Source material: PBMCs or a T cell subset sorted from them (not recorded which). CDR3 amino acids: CASSPRDRVSNEQFF. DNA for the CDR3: TGTGCCAGCAGCCCAAGGGACAGGGTCTCAAATGAGCAGTTCTTC.